Listed here are 16 T cell receptor beta chains from one sample, sequenced in a study of blood T cell repertoires in COVID-19. The data were produced by immunoSEQ multiplex PCR, yet TCRdb's version contains in-frame clones alone and is incomplete. The sample contains about 310,000 clones, roughly 87% of which appear only once. The sample was PBMCs or T cells enriched from blood (not recorded which). The source of these receptors is a woman between 18 and 29 years old who had recovered from COVID-19.

The chain employs TRBV19 and TRBJ1-3; 8 bases match TRBD1. The CDR3 runs 15 residues. V trimming: 3 bases; J trimming: 1 base; junction bases outside the gene matches: 2. Germline loops: CDR1 LNHDA, CDR2 SQIVND (reference sequence). The CDR3 here is CASSMDRESGNTIYF. The CDR3 DNA follows: TGTGCCAGTAGTATGGACAGGGAGTCTGGAAACACCATATATTTT.

This chain connects TRBV28 to TRBJ2-2; 10 nucleotides match TRBD1. V gave up 6 bases and J gave up 4 bases; unmatched junction bases: 8. Germline CDR1 reads MDHEN; CDR2 reads SYDVKM. This CDR3 contains 16 residues. The CDR3 protein is CASSLGTGEFTGELFF. For the CDR3, the DNA is TGTGCCAGCAGCCTCGGGACAGGGGAGTTCACCGGGGAGCTGTTTTTT.

Only a few counts were recorded for this clone. J is TRBJ2-2 and V is TRBV7-2, with 7 bases identical to TRBD2. This CDR3 comprises 16 residues. CDR1 is SGHTA and CDR2 is FQGNSA in the germline V gene. The V gene end was trimmed by 5 bases and the J gene end by 4 bases; junction bases not matched to a gene: 10. Written as DNA, the CDR3 is TGTGCCAGCAGCCAAGCCAGCGGGGTCGGCACCGGGGAGCTGTTTTTT. It encodes CASSQASGVGTGELFF.

This chain joins TRBV7-3 and TRBJ2-2; 9 positions match TRBD2. Germline V lookup: CDR1 SGHTA, CDR2 FQGTGA. The V segment lost 5 bases and the J segment 0 bases; nucleotides outside the gene matches: 1. CDR3 length: 15 residues. This chain's CDR3 is CASSPSGANTGELFF. The CDR3 nucleotides read TGTGCCAGCAGCCCTAGCGGGGCGAACACCGGGGAGCTGTTTTTT.

This chain connects TRBV28 to TRBJ2-1; 8 bases are shared with TRBD1. The germline V gene encodes CDR1 MDHEN and CDR2 SYDVKM. Germline trimming cut 3 bases from V and 1 base from J; bases unmatched to any gene: 14. CDR3 size: 19 residues. CDR3 bases: TGTGCCAGCAGTTTTTGGCGGCAGGGGGCCAGGGGATCCTACAATGAGCAGTTCTTC. This encodes CASSFWRQGARGSYNEQFF.

The J gene is TRBJ1-2, the V gene TRBV13; possible D gene TRBD1, 6 bases. The CDR3 totals 14 residues. In germline, CDR1 is PRHDT, CDR2 FYEKMQ (reference sequence). Trimming took off 1 base at V and 4 bases at J, with 10 bases between the two ends. CDR3 DNA sequence: TGTGCCAGCAGCTTAGAACAGGGTACCTATGGCTACACCTTC. This codes for CASSLEQGTYGYTF.

This chain connects TRBV5-4 to TRBJ1-2; D possibly corresponds to TRBD1 (6 bases). The V and J ends lost 2 bases and 2 bases respectively, with 10 bases between them. The CDR3 loop spans 14 amino acids. The germline gives CDR1 SGHNT, CDR2 YYREEE (reference sequence). CDR3 bases: TGTGCCAGCAGCTTCGGACAGAGCAACTATGGCTACACCTTC. Protein sequence: CASSFGQSNYGYTF.

The J gene is TRBJ2-2, the V gene TRBV7-3; 8 positions agree with TRBD2. Germline trimming cut 1 base from V and 4 bases from J; bases unmatched to any gene: 11. Germline V gives CDR1 SGHTA, CDR2 FQGTGA. This CDR3 region has 18 residues. The CDR3 protein is CASSLIGGAPPGTGELFF. The DNA of the CDR3 is TGTGCCAGCAGCTTAATCGGGGGGGCCCCTCCGGGCACCGGGGAGCTGTTTTTT.

The chain couples TRBV3-1 (or the pseudogene TRBV3-2) to TRBJ1-4; 10 bases line up with TRBD1. The CDR3 has 16 amino acids. V gave up 4 bases and J gave up 6 bases; unmatched junction bases: 8. The germline V gene encodes CDR1 LGHDT and CDR2 YNNKEL (reference sequence). The CDR3 reads CASSLRDRGVYEKLFF. The CDR3 DNA is TGTGCCAGCAGCCTCCGGGACAGGGGCGTTTATGAAAAACTGTTTTTT.

CDR3 loop: CSASSAAGSIDTQYF. The CDR3 region has the DNA TGCAGTGCTAGTAGTGCGGCGGGGTCCATCGATACGCAGTATTTT. The genes are TRBV20-1 and TRBJ2-3; TRBD2 might be the D (6 bases). The CDR3 runs 15 residues. The germline V gene has CDR1 DFQATT and CDR2 SNEGSKA (reference sequence). Trimming stripped 3 bases from V and 6 bases from J, with 19 bases between.

This chain joins TRBV4-2 and TRBJ1-5; tentative D call: TRBD1 (5 bases). The ends were cut back, 5 bases at V and 4 bases at J, with 18 bases in the middle. From germline, CDR1 is LGHNA and CDR2 YNFKEQ. This CDR3 region has 16 residues. This CDR3 reads CASSSSGDFLNQPQHF. Here the CDR3 DNA reads TGTGCCAGCAGCTCCTCGGGGGACTTCCTAAATCAGCCCCAGCATTTT.

The chain is built from TRBV7-2 and TRBJ1-2; TRBD1 might be the D (6 bases). This CDR3 has 14 amino acids. In germline, CDR1 is SGHTA, CDR2 FQGNSA. Trimming cost V 0 bases and J 11 bases, with 16 bases left between them. This CDR3 reads CASSLAMGARVYTF. The CDR3 nucleotides are TGTGCCAGCAGCTTAGCGATGGGGGCACGAGTATACACCTTC.

This sequence joins TRBV6-5 and TRBJ2-5, with TRBD1 matching over 8 bases. This CDR3 is 15 amino acids long. Trimming cost V 5 bases and J 1 base; bases outside gene matches: 6. CDR1 and CDR2 from the germline V gene are MNHEY and SVGAGI. CDR3 DNA sequence: TGTGCCAGCAGTAGAACAGGGGGAGTCCAAGAGACCCAGTACTTC. It yields the protein CASSRTGGVQETQYF.

V gene TRBV4-2 combines with J gene TRBJ2-7, with TRBD2 identical over 13 bases. Germline lookup yields CDR1 LGHNA and CDR2 YNFKEQ. This CDR3 comprises 16 residues. Trimming cost V 3 bases and J 6 bases; bases outside gene matches: 8. CDR3 region: CASSQLGLAGSSEQYF. The CDR3 nucleotides read TGTGCCAGCAGCCAGTTGGGACTAGCGGGAAGCTCCGAGCAGTACTTC.

The J gene is TRBJ2-3, the V gene TRBV6-2 or TRBV6-3, with D possibly matching TRBD1 (7 bases). Germline V CDR1 and CDR2: MNHEY, SVGEGT. The CDR3 loop spans 15 amino acids. Trimming removed 1 base at V and 4 bases at J, with 12 bases between. The CDR3: CASSYFGRGADTQYF. CDR3 DNA sequence: TGTGCCAGCAGTTACTTCGGCAGGGGGGCAGATACGCAGTATTTT.

This clone is a singleton in its sample. The chain couples TRBV7-2 to TRBJ1-2; no reliable D call. The germline V gene encodes CDR1 SGHTA and CDR2 FQGNSA. V lost 2 bases and J 5 bases, leaving 12 bases between the germline ends. The length of the CDR3 is 14 residues. The CDR3 region is CASSLSPPQYGYTF. The DNA of the CDR3 is TGTGCCAGCAGCTTATCCCCCCCCCAGTATGGCTACACCTTC.